This T cell receptor (beta chain) was documented in a study of identical twins. Study-wide findings and caveats: In beta out-of-frame sequences, the excess sharing between twins was weaker. Twin-shared out-of-frame alpha sequences showed excess low generation probability.

Healthy Caucasian donors formed the entire cohort. This clonotype was seen many times. Its antigen is currently unknown. Its ends do not fully match the called genes, so a read error is possible. The authors used template switching to add a universal primer site and gave cDNA unique molecular identifiers. A single record per CDR3 protein comes from TCRdb applying MiXCR to the 5' RACE reads. The table includes 690,000 or so distinct CDR3 sequences, over 5% detected once. Sequencing input: naive T cells sorted from blood. The source of this sequence is a man aged 18 to 35 in good health.

The DNA of the CDR3 is TGTGCCAGTAGTTTTGACGGCAGGGCAGGTCAGCCCCAGCATTTT. Translated: CASSFDGRAGQPQHF. The gene calls are TRBV12-3 or TRBV12-4 and TRBJ1-5, with D perhaps matching TRBD1 (5 bases). This CDR3 has 15 residues.